Below are 29 T cell receptor beta chains sequenced from a single sample in a study of blood T cell repertoires in COVID-19. The repertoire was sequenced with immunoSEQ multiplex PCR; TCRdb's copy has only in-frame clones and lacks some. This table holds hundreds of thousands of clones, around 89% found once. Material: peripheral blood. These receptors originate from a young woman with acute or convalescent COVID-19.

The chain carries TRBV21-1 and TRBJ2-2; TRBD2, the table's D call, was not compared with the DNA. TRBV21-1 has pseudogene status. This CDR3 has 17 amino acids. CDR3 coding DNA: TGTGCCAGCAGCAAAGGGCGACTAGCGGGGGGTACCGGGGAGCTGTTTTTT. It is translated as CASSKGRLAGGTGELFF.

The rearrangement links TRBV21-1 to TRBJ1-2; no check of the table's D call, TRBD1, against the DNA was made. TRBV21-1 is termed a pseudogene. The CDR3 runs to 14 residues. The CDR3 nucleotides are TGTGCCCCCGAGGGGGACCCAGCTAACTATGGCTACACCTTC. Its protein product is CAPEGDPANYGYTF.

The chain carries TRBV5-6 and TRBJ2-4; 15 bases fit TRBD2. Germline loops: CDR1 SGHDT, CDR2 YYEEEE. With V trimmed by 3 bases and J by 5 bases, 6 bases remained unmatched. The CDR3 extends over 17 amino acids. The CDR3 spells CASSSGLAGGPQNIQYF. The CDR3 nucleotides read TGTGCCAGCAGCTCCGGACTAGCGGGGGGGCCTCAAAACATTCAGTACTTC.

The genes are TRBV5-1 and TRBJ2-7, with 8 nucleotides matching TRBD1. The CDR3 extends over 12 amino acids. With 4 bases clipped from V and 3 bases from J, the junction kept 0 bases outside the gene matches. The V gene's germline CDR1 is SGHRS and CDR2 YFSETQ. The CDR3 bases are TGCGCCAGCAGCGACAGGGGCTACGAGCAGTACTTC. This sequence encodes CASSDRGYEQYF.

This rearrangement joins TRBV6-1 to TRBJ2-7; no reliable D call. Germline V gene lookup returns CDR1 MNHNS and CDR2 SASEGT. The V gene lost 3 bases and the J gene lost 6 bases, with 15 bases spanning the gap. CDR3 length: 14 amino acids. CDR3 sequence: CASSEERGVGEQYF. The CDR3 DNA reads TGTGCCAGCAGTGAGGAGAGAGGCGTAGGCGAGCAGTACTTC.

This sequence joins TRBV7-2 and TRBJ1-2, with TRBD1 matching over 7 bases. The CDR3 contains 15 residues. The V gene's germline CDR1 is SGHTA and CDR2 FQGNSA. V dropped 5 bases and J dropped 8; count of bases not matched to a gene: 14. CDR3 sequence reads: CASSTRQVGGGGYTF. The DNA of the CDR3 is TGTGCCAGCAGCACCCGTCAAGTAGGGGGCGGGGGCTACACCTTC.

The CDR3 DNA follows: TGTGCCAGCTCACCGTTGGGGACAGGATACAATCAGCCCCAGCATTTT. Its protein product is CASSPLGTGYNQPQHF. This chain links TRBV18 with TRBJ1-5; TRBD1 aligns across 8 bases. This CDR3 is built from 16 residues. V trimming: 3 bases; J trimming: 3 bases; junction bases outside the gene matches: 7. From germline, CDR1 is KGHSH and CDR2 LQKENI.

The chain joins TRBV5-1 to TRBJ1-1; D unclear. Trimming took 0 bases from V and 3 from J, leaving 12 bases between them. Germline assignment: CDR1 SGHRS and CDR2 YFSETQ. CDR3 size: 15 residues. CDR3 in DNA: TGCGCCAGCAGCTTGGACGGAGTACCCTACACTGAAGCTTTCTTT. Its translation: CASSLDGVPYTEAFF.

This clone was seen a single time. V gene TRBV27 combines with J gene TRBJ2-7; 8 nucleotides agree with TRBD2. Germline V gives CDR1 MNHEY, CDR2 SMNVEV (reference sequence). The CDR3 is made up of 15 amino acids. The J segment lost 1 base and the V segment lost 4 bases, leaving 6 bases of the junction unmatched. This chain's CDR3 is CASSWAGGGSYEQYF. As DNA, the CDR3 is TGTGCCAGCAGTTGGGCGGGGGGTGGTTCCTACGAGCAGTACTTC.

The chain carries TRBV7-9 and TRBJ2-7; D gene ambiguous. CDR3 length: 12 amino acids. The germline V and J ends were trimmed by 5 bases and 4 bases, with 9 bases remaining between them. The germline CDR1 and CDR2 sequences are SEHNR and FQNEAQ (reference sequence). CDR3 amino acids: CASSEMRYEQYF. For the CDR3, the DNA is TGTGCCAGCAGCGAGATGAGGTACGAGCAGTACTTC.

This clone occurred a few times. V usage is TRBV7-2 and J usage is TRBJ2-5; D perhaps matches TRBD2 (6 bases). Trimming removed 5 bases at V and 3 bases at J, with 10 bases between. Germline CDR1 is SGHTA and CDR2 is FQGNSA. The CDR3 covers 13 residues. DNA for the CDR3: TGTGCCAGCAGCCCCTGGGGGGAAGAGACCCAGTACTTC. Protein sequence: CASSPWGEETQYF.

This chain connects TRBV28 to TRBJ2-7; D possibly corresponds to TRBD1 (5 bases). CDR3 length equals 15 residues. Germline CDR1 MDHEN, CDR2 SYDVKM. Trimming left V 1 base short and J 5 bases short, with 15 bases between. The DNA for the CDR3 is TGTGCCAGCAGTTTATCTCGCCGCCAGGGCAACGAGCAGTACTTC. Amino acids: CASSLSRRQGNEQYF. Using reference TRBV28 and TRBJ2-7 for the parts outside the CDR3, the full variable domain is DVKVTQSSRYLVKRTGEKVFLECVQDMDHENMFWYRQDPGLGLRLIYFSYDVKMKEKGDIPEGYSVSREKKERFSLILESASTNQTSMYLCASSLSRRQGNEQYFGPGTRLTVT.

This chain links TRBV5-5 with TRBJ1-6; the D gene is possibly TRBD1 (6 bases). Germline CDR1 reads SGHKS; CDR2 reads YYEKEE (reference sequence). This CDR3 has 16 amino acids. V dropped 0 bases and J dropped 8 bases, with 15 bases sitting between them. The CDR3 DNA reads TGTGCCAGCAGCTTGGCGGCAGGGGCCAGGGATTCACCCCTCCACTTT. Protein sequence: CASSLAAGARDSPLHF.

The V and J genes are TRBV9 and TRBJ1-2; no firm D call. There are 14 residues in the CDR3. Trimming removed 0 bases at V and 5 bases at J, with 11 bases between. Germline loops: CDR1 SGDLS, CDR2 YYNGEE. The CDR3 reads CASSVGSPRYGYTF. The CDR3 DNA reads TGTGCCAGCAGCGTAGGTTCCCCCCGTTATGGCTACACCTTC.

The chain recombines TRBV9 with TRBJ2-2; 7 bases are a match to TRBD1. With V trimmed by 0 bases and J by 3 bases, 11 bases remained unmatched. Germline V gene lookup returns CDR1 SGDLS and CDR2 YYNGEE. This CDR3 is 18 amino acids long. CDR3 nucleotide sequence: TGTGCCAGCAGCGTAGCTTCCTCGGGACAGTTAGACACCGGGGAGCTGTTTTTT. Its protein product is CASSVASSGQLDTGELFF.

This chain uses TRBV18 with TRBJ2-3; D unclear. Trimming took 5 bases from V and 0 from J, leaving 12 bases between them. Germline V gene data show CDR1 as KGHSH and CDR2 as LQKENI. The CDR3 covers 15 residues. In nucleotides, the CDR3 is TGTGCCAGCTCATATGTGTGGCCTAGCACAGATACGCAGTATTTT. It is translated as CASSYVWPSTDTQYF.

V usage is TRBV7-3 and J usage is TRBJ2-1; 8 positions match TRBD2. With V trimmed by 2 bases and J by 7 bases, 4 bases remained unmatched. The V gene's germline CDR1 is SGHTA and CDR2 FQGTGA. The CDR3 is made up of 14 amino acids. The CDR3 sequence: CASSLGTSPNEQFF. The CDR3 coding sequence is TGTGCCAGCAGCTTAGGGACTAGTCCAAATGAGCAGTTCTTC.

The chain links TRBV5-3 to TRBJ1-2; D is unclear. TRBV5-3 is placed among ORFs of uncertain function. Trimming took 4 bases from V and 6 from J, leaving 16 bases between them. CDR3 length equals 14 residues. CDR3: CARSQTPVGDGYTF. The CDR3 DNA reads as TGTGCCAGAAGCCAAACGCCGGTCGGGGATGGCTACACCTTC.

This clone was counted a few times. This chain joins TRBV19 and TRBJ1-6; TRBD1 is a possible D gene (5 bases). The germline gives CDR1 LNHDA, CDR2 SQIVND (reference sequence). V shed 7 bases and J shed 8 bases, with 21 bases lying between them. The CDR3 has 16 residues. CDR3: CASNAPLGRVDSPLHF. The CDR3 DNA sequence: TGTGCCAGTAATGCCCCCCTTGGCAGGGTCGATTCACCCCTCCACTTT.

V is TRBV6-5 and J is TRBJ2-5, with 9 bases lining up with TRBD2. From germline, CDR1 is MNHEY and CDR2 SVGAGI. This CDR3 has 15 residues. J was trimmed by 3 bases and V by 1 base; bases with no gene match: 3. The CDR3 sequence: CASSYYIAGEETQYF. CDR3 nucleotides: TGTGCCAGCAGTTACTACATAGCGGGGGAAGAGACCCAGTACTTC.

The rearrangement uses TRBV21-1 and TRBJ1-4; TRBD1, as called in the table, went unchecked against the DNA. TRBV21-1 corresponds to a pseudogene. There are 15 residues in the CDR3. CDR3 bases: TGTGCCAGCAGCCTTGGTACAGGATCTAATGAAAAACTGTTTTTT. It encodes CASSLGTGSNEKLFF.

The J gene is TRBJ2-3, the V gene TRBV27; TRBD2 matches at 9 bases. There are 15 residues in the CDR3. Germline V gives CDR1 MNHEY, CDR2 SMNVEV (reference sequence). V was pared by 6 bases and J by 6 bases, with 10 bases of the junction left unmatched. The CDR3 protein is CASRPAGGFPDTQYF. The CDR3, as DNA: TGTGCCAGCAGACCAGCGGGGGGTTTTCCGGATACGCAGTATTTT.

V usage is TRBV5-4 and J usage is TRBJ2-2; 16 nucleotides line up with TRBD2. Germline-derived CDR1 and CDR2 are SGHNT and YYREEE (reference sequence). The length of the CDR3 is 18 residues. The J segment lost 6 bases and the V segment lost 3 bases, leaving 8 bases of the junction unmatched. The CDR3 loop is CASSSGTSGGAGAGELFF. CDR3 DNA sequence: TGTGCCAGCAGCTCCGGGACTAGCGGGGGGGCAGGAGCCGGGGAGCTGTTTTTT.

V gene TRBV13 combines with J gene TRBJ2-1; TRBD1 matches 8 bases. This CDR3 contains 16 residues. Unmatched junction bases numbered 9, after V lost 4 bases and J lost 4 bases. Per germline, CDR1 PRHDT and CDR2 FYEKMQ (reference sequence). CDR3 loop: CASSYPTGVSYNEQFF. The DNA of the CDR3 is TGTGCCAGCAGCTACCCGACAGGGGTCTCTTACAATGAGCAGTTCTTC.

The chain couples TRBV29-1 to TRBJ1-2; 9 nucleotides match TRBD1. The length of the CDR3 is 11 residues. Germline V lookup: CDR1 SQVTM, CDR2 ANQGSEA. J gave up 8 bases and V 7 bases, and 5 bases lay outside the gene matches. CDR3 DNA: TGCAGCGGTACAGGGGGCCAGGGCTACACCTTC. Translated, it gives CSGTGGQGYTF.

The chain has TRBV4-1 and TRBJ1-1; D is undetermined. The ends were cut back, 1 base at V and 0 bases at J, with 9 bases in the middle. Germline V lookup: CDR1 MGHRA, CDR2 YSYEKL. This CDR3 has 15 residues. The CDR3 coding sequence is TGCGCCAGCAGCCAAGCTTTGCACTTGAACACTGAAGCTTTCTTT. Protein product: CASSQALHLNTEAFF.

V is TRBV6-5 and J is TRBJ1-5; weak D call: TRBD1 (6 bases). Trimming left V 6 bases short and J 7 bases short, with 19 bases between. This CDR3 comprises 15 residues. The germline V gene has CDR1 MNHEY and CDR2 SVGAGI. This chain's CDR3 is CASRGHGGLGQPQHF. CDR3 in DNA: TGTGCCAGCAGAGGACACGGGGGGCTCGGACAGCCCCAGCATTTT.

The rearrangement links TRBV13 to TRBJ2-3, with a weak D call TRBD1 (5 bases). The CDR3 length is 12 residues. The V end was cut by 5 bases, the J end by 5 bases, with 8 bases between. Germline-derived CDR1 and CDR2 are PRHDT and FYEKMQ (reference sequence). In DNA form, the CDR3 reads TGTGCCAGCAGCCGTACAGGAGATACGCAGTATTTT. This codes for CASSRTGDTQYF.

This clone was counted a single time. The chain recombines TRBV9 with TRBJ1-1; D is unresolved. The germline V gene encodes CDR1 SGDLS and CDR2 YYNGEE. V was cut by 3 bases and J by 0 bases, with 6 bases left in between. The CDR3 has 13 residues. CDR3 sequence: CASSAYMNTEAFF. For the CDR3, the DNA is TGTGCCAGCAGCGCGTACATGAACACTGAAGCTTTCTTT.